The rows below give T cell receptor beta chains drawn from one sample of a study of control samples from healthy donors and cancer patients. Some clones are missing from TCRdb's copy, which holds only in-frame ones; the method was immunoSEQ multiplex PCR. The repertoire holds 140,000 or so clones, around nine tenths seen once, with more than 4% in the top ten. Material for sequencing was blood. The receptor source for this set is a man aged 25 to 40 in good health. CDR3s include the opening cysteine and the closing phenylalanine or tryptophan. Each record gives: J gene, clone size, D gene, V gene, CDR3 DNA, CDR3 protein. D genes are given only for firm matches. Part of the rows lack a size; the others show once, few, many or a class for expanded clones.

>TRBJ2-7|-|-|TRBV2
TGTGCCAGCACCCGTTCCTCTGGGAGTGCCTACGAGCAGTACTTC
CASTRSSGSAYEQYF
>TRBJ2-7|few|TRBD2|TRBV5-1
TGCGCCAGCAGCTGGGGACTAGCGACCTACGAGCAGTACTTC
CASSWGLATYEQYF
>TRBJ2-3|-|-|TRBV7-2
TGTGCCAGCAGCTTATTCTTACGGGGGGCTAGCGGCACAGATACGCAGTATTTT
CASSLFLRGASGTDTQYF
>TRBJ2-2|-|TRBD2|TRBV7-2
TGTGCCAGCAGCTCGACTAGCGGGAACACCGGGGAGCTGTTTTTT
CASSSTSGNTGELFF
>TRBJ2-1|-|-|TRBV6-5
TGTGCCAGCAGTTACTCGGACGGGAGAGATGAGCAGTTCTTC
CASSYSDGRDEQFF
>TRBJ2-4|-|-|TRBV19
TGTGCCAGTAGTCCGGGACAAAACAAAAACATTCAGTACTTC
CASSPGQNKNIQYF
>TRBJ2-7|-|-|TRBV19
TGTGCCAGTAGTTCCCGTCAGACAGTTTACGAGCAGTACTTC
CASSSRQTVYEQYF
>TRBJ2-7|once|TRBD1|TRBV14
TGTGCCAGCAGCGTATCCGGGACAGGAACCTACGAGCAGTACTTC
CASSVSGTGTYEQYF
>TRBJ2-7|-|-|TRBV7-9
TGTGCCAGCAGCCGAACGTCGACAGGGAGGACCTACGAGCAGTACTTC
CASSRTSTGRTYEQYF
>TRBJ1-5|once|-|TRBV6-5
TGTGCCAGCAGTTACAGGGAAAAACAGCCCCAGCATTTT
CASSYREKQPQHF
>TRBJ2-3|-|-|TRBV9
TGTGCCAGCAGTACAGGGATTACTAGCACAGATACGCAGTATTTT
CASSTGITSTDTQYF
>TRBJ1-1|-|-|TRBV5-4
TGTGCCAGCAGCTTGGGATATACCACTGAAGCTTTCTTT
CASSLGYTTEAFF
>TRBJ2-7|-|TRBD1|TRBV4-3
TGCGCCAGCGGTACGGGGACAGATTACGAGCAGTACTTC
CASGTGTDYEQYF
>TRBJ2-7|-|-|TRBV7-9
TGTGCCAGCAGCTTAGCGGTCAGTAACTCCTACGAGCAGTACTTC
CASSLAVSNSYEQYF
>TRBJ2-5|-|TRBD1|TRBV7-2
TGTGCCAGCAGCCCGGGACAGTTCGGGACCCAGTACTTC
CASSPGQFGTQYF
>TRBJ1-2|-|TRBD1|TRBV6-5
TGTGCCAGCAGCCCCCGGGACAGGGGAATCTATGGCTACACCTTC
CASSPRDRGIYGYTF
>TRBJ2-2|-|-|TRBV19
TGTGCCACCCCGGGGGGCCTTTTAATTACCGGGGAGCTGTTTTTT
CATPGGLLITGELFF
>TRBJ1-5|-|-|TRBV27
TGTGCCAGCAGTTTATTGGGCAATCAGCCCCAGCATTTT
CASSLLGNQPQHF
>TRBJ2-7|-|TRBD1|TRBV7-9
TGTGCCAGCAGCCTCGGGACAGGGTTTTACGAGCAGTACTTC
CASSLGTGFYEQYF
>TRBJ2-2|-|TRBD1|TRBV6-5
TGTGCCAGCAGCCCCCGGACAGGTCCCACCGGGGAGCTGTTTTTT
CASSPRTGPTGELFF
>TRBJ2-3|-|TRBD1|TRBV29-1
TGCAGCGTCCAAAGGTGGGGTGACAGGGGCGACGGCACAGATACGCAGTATTTT
CSVQRWGDRGDGTDTQYF
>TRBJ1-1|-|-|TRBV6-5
TGTGCCAGCAGGACTTTGGGCCAGACAAACACTGAAGCTTTCTTT
CASRTLGQTNTEAFF
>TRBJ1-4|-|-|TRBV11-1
TGTGCCAGCAGCTTATACGGGATGAGTAATGAAAAACTGTTTTTT
CASSLYGMSNEKLFF
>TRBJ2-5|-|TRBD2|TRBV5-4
TGTGCCAGCAGCTTGAGCTCTAGCGGTGTGGAGACCCAGTACTTC
CASSLSSSGVETQYF
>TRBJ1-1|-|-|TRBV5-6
TGTGCCAGCAGGCAAGAAGCGAGGATGAACACTGAAGCTTTCTTT
CASRQEARMNTEAFF
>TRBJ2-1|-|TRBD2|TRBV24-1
TGTGCCACCAGTGGACTAGCGGGAGCATCCTACAATGAGCAGTTCTTC
CATSGLAGASYNEQFF
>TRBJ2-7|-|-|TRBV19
TGTGCCAGTAGTATAGGAACGCTAACCTACGAGCAGTACTTC
CASSIGTLTYEQYF
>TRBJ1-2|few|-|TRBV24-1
TGTGCCACCAGTGACCGCGGACAGAAAGAGTCTAACTATGGCTACACCTTC
CATSDRGQKESNYGYTF
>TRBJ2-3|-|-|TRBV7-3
TGTGCCAGCAGCCCGGACCGGGGGGCTCCCGGGGGGTGGACAGATACGCAGTATTTT
CASSPDRGAPGGWTDTQYF
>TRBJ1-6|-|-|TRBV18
TGTGCCAGCTCACCCGAAACCCTCTTTTTGCCCCTCCACTTT
CASSPETLFLPLHF
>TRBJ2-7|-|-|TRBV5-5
TGTGCCAGCAGCTTGGGGGCCCTCAGTGACTACGAGCAGTACTTC
CASSLGALSDYEQYF
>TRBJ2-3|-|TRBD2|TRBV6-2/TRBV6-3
TGTGCCAGCAGTTCTAGGACTAGCGGGAGGGTAGCAGATACGCAGTATTTT
CASSSRTSGRVADTQYF